The clone carrying this TCR beta chain was found many times. Its antigen is not identified. V dropped 1 base and J dropped 0 bases, with 7 bases sitting between them. Germline CDR1 and CDR2: SGHRS and YFSETQ. The CDR3 extends over 14 amino acids. Healthy bone marrow donors supplied every sample. This specimen belongs to a study of cytomegalovirus exposure and HLA in healthy donors. The overall study: Findings of an earlier analysis included about 100 million unique TCR beta sequences from 200 million or so T cells.

Study-level points and caveats: Among donors in an Asian-associated ancestry cluster, a later analysis reportedly found fewer N-insertions than the roughly 650-donor mean.

PCR amplification relied on 60 Vbeta primers (plus 13 Jbeta primers). Sequencing was performed with immunoSEQ multiplex PCR; in TCRdb, only in-frame clones are kept and a portion is missing. The sample includes some 150,000 clones, about two thirds of them seen just once. This chain joins TRBV5-1 and TRBJ1-1; D unresolved. The receptor was isolated from a man aged 50 to 60 in good health and CMV-seropositive. Sequencing was performed on PBMCs. Written as DNA, the CDR3 is TGCGCCAGCAGCTTGCCCACTTTGAACACTGAAGCTTTCTTT. It translates to CASSLPTLNTEAFF.